A selection of T cell receptor beta chains follows, all from one sample in a study of blood T cell repertoires in COVID-19. Method: immunoSEQ multiplex PCR; TCRdb's copy keeps in-frame clones and lacks some. The table has about 140,000 clones, around 80% seen once; the top ten hold just under 2%. Input material: peripheral blood. These receptors were obtained from an older woman with acute or convalescent COVID-19. Each CDR3 is given with its conserved first and last residue. Fields, in order: J gene, D gene, V gene, CDR3 protein. A D gene is named only where the DNA matches it firmly.

J gene: TRBJ2-5; D gene: TRBD2; V gene: TRBV7-8; CDR3 protein: CASSLDWGGETQYF
J gene: TRBJ2-7; D gene: TRBD2; V gene: TRBV5-1; CDR3 protein: CASSLQRGLAYEQYF
J gene: TRBJ1-1; D gene: .; V gene: TRBV5-1; CDR3 protein: CASSLELPNTEAFF
J gene: TRBJ1-5; D gene: .; V gene: TRBV10-1; CDR3 protein: CASSDQGIAQPQHF
J gene: TRBJ2-2; D gene: TRBD2; V gene: TRBV19; CDR3 protein: CASSIYESRTSGATGELFF
J gene: TRBJ2-3; D gene: TRBD2; V gene: TRBV6-5; CDR3 protein: CASSRQREGGGEKYF
J gene: TRBJ1-1; D gene: .; V gene: TRBV18; CDR3 protein: CASAQGVNTEAFF
J gene: TRBJ2-3; D gene: .; V gene: TRBV9; CDR3 protein: CASSVAATRWSTDTQYF
J gene: TRBJ2-1; D gene: .; V gene: TRBV6-5; CDR3 protein: CASRPSRGVANEQFF
J gene: TRBJ1-3; D gene: .; V gene: TRBV12-3/TRBV12-4; CDR3 protein: CASCDTGFSTIYF
J gene: TRBJ2-5; D gene: TRBD1; V gene: TRBV5-4; CDR3 protein: CASSWDAGGTQYF
J gene: TRBJ2-2; D gene: TRBD2; V gene: TRBV5-6; CDR3 protein: CASSLYGLALGELFF
J gene: TRBJ1-6; D gene: .; V gene: TRBV7-9; CDR3 protein: CASSFFLMQGDSPLHF
J gene: TRBJ2-3; D gene: .; V gene: TRBV4-2; CDR3 protein: CASSQGTVGADTQYF
J gene: TRBJ1-6; D gene: .; V gene: TRBV3-1/TRBV3-2; CDR3 protein: CASSQPGQFYNSPLHF
J gene: TRBJ1-2; D gene: TRBD1; V gene: TRBV11-2; CDR3 protein: CASSLGTGLNYGYTF
J gene: TRBJ2-7; D gene: .; V gene: TRBV5-1; CDR3 protein: CASSLGRQGSYEQYF
J gene: TRBJ1-4; D gene: .; V gene: TRBV9; CDR3 protein: CASSTQGSNEKLFF
J gene: TRBJ2-7; D gene: TRBD1; V gene: TRBV5-1; CDR3 protein: CASSFPGTGAYEQYF
J gene: TRBJ2-2; D gene: .; V gene: TRBV7-2; CDR3 protein: CASSLGGSLTAGELFF
J gene: TRBJ2-2; D gene: .; V gene: TRBV2; CDR3 protein: CASSTTRLVVSTGELFF
J gene: TRBJ2-6; D gene: .; V gene: TRBV11-2; CDR3 protein: CASSLVFTDISGANVLTF
J gene: TRBJ2-1; D gene: TRBD1; V gene: TRBV6-5; CDR3 protein: CASRADRSNEQFF
J gene: TRBJ2-7; D gene: .; V gene: TRBV7-9; CDR3 protein: CASSEFRGIVREQYF
J gene: TRBJ2-3; D gene: TRBD2; V gene: TRBV30; CDR3 protein: CAGETSGSPGDTQYF
J gene: TRBJ1-1; D gene: .; V gene: TRBV6-6; CDR3 protein: CASSQTFLQRLENTEAFF
J gene: TRBJ2-3; D gene: .; V gene: TRBV11-3; CDR3 protein: CASSSQGTTDTQYF
J gene: TRBJ2-1; D gene: .; V gene: TRBV7-9; CDR3 protein: CASSLGGLNNEQFF
J gene: TRBJ1-5; D gene: .; V gene: TRBV28; CDR3 protein: CASSPALGNQPQHF
J gene: TRBJ2-7; D gene: TRBD2; V gene: TRBV7-9; CDR3 protein: CASSPSSGLGPYEQYF
J gene: TRBJ1-5; D gene: .; V gene: TRBV30; CDR3 protein: CAWRRGNQPQHF
J gene: TRBJ1-2; D gene: .; V gene: TRBV5-1; CDR3 protein: CASGETGLNYGYTF
J gene: TRBJ2-3; D gene: TRBD2; V gene: TRBV14; CDR3 protein: CASSPRLASTDTQYF
J gene: TRBJ1-1; D gene: .; V gene: TRBV6-1; CDR3 protein: CASSDIPWNTEAFF
J gene: TRBJ2-7; D gene: TRBD1; V gene: TRBV6-1; CDR3 protein: CASSDGDRDHEQYF
J gene: TRBJ2-1; D gene: TRBD2; V gene: TRBV18; CDR3 protein: CASRGLATYNEQFF
J gene: TRBJ1-5; D gene: .; V gene: TRBV30; CDR3 protein: CAWSKTLRGDQPQHF